These 29 T cell receptor beta chains were all obtained from the same sample, sequenced in a study of tissue T cells after allogeneic stem cell transplantation. Data came from immunoSEQ multiplex PCR; TCRdb stores just in-frame clones and leaves some out. The profile covers approximately 47,000 clones, with 65% to 80% appearing a single time and about 0.71% taken by the ten largest. The specimen sequenced was sorted cells pooled from one or two spleens. The receptor set was obtained from a pool of C57BL/6 mice in good health.

With regard to this clone: Genes and germline come from the mouse. The read gets to within 1 residue of the CDR3 end, and the germline J gene fills in the rest. V gene TRBV19 combines with J gene TRBJ1-5; 7 bases agree with TRBD1. The germline V gene encodes CDR1 FNHDT and CDR2 SITEND (reference sequence). The CDR3 covers 15 residues. After removal of 5 bases from V and 0 bases from J, the junction contained 5 bases not matched to a gene. CDR3 DNA, as far as it was read: TGTGCCAGCAGCTCCGGGACAGTTAACAACCAGGCTCCGCTT. Translation gives CASSSGTVNNQAPL. The full CDR3 reads CASSSGTVNNQAPLF.

As regards this clone: Gene names and germline match the mouse. The sequenced fragment ends 1 residue before the CDR3 boundary, so the rest is inferred from the germline J gene. The chain joins TRBV19 to TRBJ1-1; 8 nucleotides match TRBD1. Per germline, CDR1 FNHDT and CDR2 SITEND (reference sequence). This CDR3 is 13 amino acids long. The junction had 0 bases not matched to a gene; V was cut back by 5 bases and J by 0 bases. CDR3 DNA, as far as it was read: TGTGCCAGCAGGGGACAGGCAAACACAGAAGTCTTC. Protein sequence: CASRGQANTEVF. The full CDR3 protein reads CASRGQANTEVFF.

To note about this clone: Gene names refer to mouse genes. The observed sequence ends 1 residue before the CDR3 terminus, with the missing tail filled in from the germline J gene. Additional DNA sequences in this sample encode the identical CDR3. The chain combines TRBV26 with TRBJ2-3, with D unclear. V dropped 0 bases and J dropped 1 base, with 2 bases sitting between them. The CDR3 totals 13 residues. Germline loops: CDR1 KGHPV, CDR2 FQNQEV (reference sequence). CDR3 DNA (partial): TGTGCCAGCAGTCTGTCAGGTGCAGAAACGCTGTAT. Translated: CASSLSGAETLY. The whole CDR3 sequence reads CASSLSGAETLYF.

A remark on this clone: Mouse gene names apply. The observed sequence ends 1 residue before the CDR3 terminus, with the missing tail filled in from the germline J gene. The chain has TRBV31 and TRBJ1-6; 12 bases line up with TRBD1. TRBJ1-6 is classed as an ORF, of uncertain function. CDR3 length: 15 residues. The germline CDR1 and CDR2 sequences are GKSSPN and SITVG. Germline trimming cut 1 base from V and 10 bases from J; bases unmatched to any gene: 5. The CDR3 sequence: CAWSRGTGGLSPLYF. The sequenced CDR3 bases are TGTGCCTGGAGTCGCGGGACAGGGGGCCTGTCGCCCCTCTAC.

As concerns this clone: Gene names and germline match the mouse. Partial CDR3 DNA: TGTGCCTGGATGGGGGGGCTCCAAGACACCCAGTAC. This gives the protein CAWMGGLQDTQY. The full CDR3 protein is CAWMGGLQDTQYF. The chain recombines TRBV31 with TRBJ2-5; 9 nucleotides line up with TRBD2. Read sequence stops 1 residue before the CDR3 end, and the germline J gene provides the missing end. The CDR3 has 13 residues. Germline V CDR1 and CDR2: GKSSPN, SITVG. V trimming: 4 bases; J trimming: 2 bases; junction bases outside the gene matches: 1.

A note on this clone: Mouse names are used for the genes. The read gets to within 1 residue of the CDR3 end, and the germline J gene fills in the rest. This specimen includes other DNA sequences encoding the same CDR3. V usage is TRBV5 and J usage is TRBJ1-1, with D hard to call. Germline V gene lookup returns CDR1 LGHNA and CDR2 YNLKQL (reference sequence). V lost 0 bases, J lost 1 base, and 6 bases lay in between. The CDR3 extends over 14 amino acids. The covered CDR3 bases are TGTGCCAGCAGCCAAGATCGAGGGAACACAGAAGTCTTC. This translates into CASSQDRGNTEVF. The full CDR3 reads CASSQDRGNTEVFF.

Of note for this clone: Genes and germline come from the mouse. Read sequence stops 1 residue before the CDR3 end, and the germline J gene provides the missing end. J is TRBJ1-2 and V is TRBV13-2; 8 nucleotides align to TRBD1. The germline CDR1 and CDR2 sequences are NNHNN and SYGAGS (reference sequence). CDR3 length equals 15 residues. The V gene end was trimmed by 2 bases and the J gene end by 1 base; junction bases not matched to a gene: 4. The sequenced CDR3 bases are TGTGCCAGCGGTGACACACAGGGGGGAAACTCCGACTACACC. Its translation: CASGDTQGGNSDYT. The full CDR3 reads CASGDTQGGNSDYTF.

About this clone itself: The gene symbols are mouse symbols. Coverage ceases 1 residue before the CDR3 finishes, and the germline J gene fills in the end. The rearrangement uses TRBV12-2 and TRBJ2-3, with 9 bases fitting TRBD1. J was trimmed by 3 bases and V by 2 bases; bases with no gene match: 2. This CDR3 has 14 amino acids. Germline lookup yields CDR1 SGHLS and CDR2 HYDKME. CDR3 sequence: CASSPGQGAETLYF. CDR3 bases read: TGTGCCAGCTCTCCCGGACAGGGGGCAGAAACGCTGTAT.

Remarks on this clone: The listed genes are named as in mouse. The chain's CDR3 is CASSEEGNQAPLF. The covered CDR3 bases are TGTGCCAGCAGTGAAGAGGGTAACCAGGCTCCGCTT. V and J are TRBV13-3 and TRBJ1-5; no definite D call. The read stops 1 residue short of the end of the CDR3; the missing end is completed from the germline J gene. The germline V gene has CDR1 NNHDY and CDR2 SYVADS. V dropped 2 bases and J dropped 4 bases, with 7 bases sitting between them. This CDR3 comprises 13 residues. The variable domain in full, with the rest retrieved from reference TRBV13-3 and TRBJ1-5, is EAAVTQSPRSKVAVTGGKVTLSCHQTNNHDYMYWYRQDTGHGLRLIHYSYVADSTEKGDIPDGYKASRPSQENFSLILELASLSQTAVYFCASSEEGNQAPLFGEGTRLSVL.

To note about this clone: Genes and germline are mouse. Read sequence stops 1 residue before the CDR3 end, and the germline J gene provides the missing end. The J gene is TRBJ1-3, the V gene TRBV13-3; unclear D gene. Germline loops: CDR1 NNHDY, CDR2 SYVADS. Trimming stripped 0 bases from V and 0 bases from J, with 10 bases between. The length of the CDR3 is 16 residues. CDR3: CASSDVRTDSGNTLYF. CDR3 DNA (partial): TGTGCCAGCAGTGATGTCAGGACCGATTCTGGAAATACGCTCTAT.

As concerns this clone: Genes here carry mouse names. Read coverage stops 1 residue before the CDR3 terminus; the germline J gene supplies the remainder. The J gene is TRBJ2-3, the V gene TRBV14; unclear D gene. The CDR3 has 13 amino acids. Per germline, CDR1 SGHDT and CDR2 FRDEAV. Trimming took off 2 bases at V and 3 bases at J, with 7 bases between the two ends. The CDR3 is CASSFAGAETLYF. Incomplete CDR3 DNA: TGTGCCAGCAGTTTTGCTGGAGCAGAAACGCTGTAT. The full variable domain, with the rest looked up from reference TRBV14 and TRBJ2-3, is EAGVTQSPRYAVLQEGQAVSFWCDPISGHDTLYWYQQPRDQGPQLLVYFRDEAVIDNSQLPSDRFSAVRPKGTNSTLKIQSAKQGDTATYLCASSFAGAETLYFGSGTRLTVL.

In the case of this clone: All gene names here are mouse names. The read ends 1 residue shy of where the CDR3 ends; the end is completed using the germline J gene. The rearrangement links TRBV19 to TRBJ2-3, with 7 bases fitting TRBD2. With V trimmed by 2 bases and J by 0 bases, 6 bases remained unmatched. This CDR3 has 16 residues. Germline V gives CDR1 FNHDT, CDR2 SITEND (reference sequence). CDR3 protein: CASSITWGSSAETLYF. CDR3 DNA (partial): TGTGCCAGCAGTATTACCTGGGGGTCTAGTGCAGAAACGCTGTAT.

This clone turned up a few times. Each gene name is a mouse one. Read data end 1 residue before the CDR3 end; the end is taken from the germline J gene. This chain joins TRBV12-1 and TRBJ2-7; D remains unclear. V lost 3 bases to trimming and J lost 3 bases, with 5 bases between them. This CDR3 has 11 amino acids. CDR1 is SGHSN and CDR2 is HYEKVE in the germline V gene. CDR3 protein: CASSEVYEQYF. The part of the CDR3 DNA that was read is TGTGCCAGCTCTGAGGTCTATGAACAGTAC.

In regard to this clone: These gene names are mouse names. The part of the CDR3 DNA that was read is TGTGCCAGCAGTCCTCCGGGGAGTCAAAACACCTTGTAC. This translates into CASSPPGSQNTLY. The whole CDR3 is CASSPPGSQNTLYF. The chain employs TRBV26 and TRBJ2-4; D call uncertain. The CDR3 end falls 1 residue outside the read, so it is completed with the germline J gene. Trimming cost V 4 bases and J 0 bases, with 8 bases left between them. Germline CDR1 reads KGHPV; CDR2 reads FQNQEV (reference sequence). The CDR3 covers 14 residues.

Worth noting for this clone: The genes and germline here are from mouse. The read ends 1 residue shy of where the CDR3 ends; the end is completed using the germline J gene. The chain is built from TRBV14 and TRBJ1-5; 8 nucleotides agree with TRBD1. The germline CDR1 and CDR2 sequences are SGHDT and FRDEAV. Trimming at V came to 2 bases and at J to 3 bases, leaving 1 base not matched to a gene. CDR3 length equals 14 residues. The CDR3 loop is CASSLDRGNQAPLF. The CDR3 bases that were read are TGTGCCAGCAGTTTAGACAGGGGCAACCAGGCTCCGCTT.

To note about this clone: Here the gene names and germline are mouse. Read data end 1 residue before the CDR3 end; the end is taken from the germline J gene. The V call is TRBV13-3, the J call TRBJ1-5, with D possibly TRBD1 on 6 matching bases. V lost 2 bases, J lost 2 bases, and 8 bases lay in between. The CDR3 runs 14 residues. Germline values: CDR1 NNHDY, CDR2 SYVADS. CDR3 amino acids: CASSDRGDNQAPLF. The DNA read from the CDR3 is TGTGCCAGCAGTGACAGGGGAGACAACCAGGCTCCGCTT.

This clone has a handful of counts. Mouse gene names apply. The observed sequence ends 1 residue before the CDR3 terminus, with the missing tail filled in from the germline J gene. Other DNA sequences in the sample encode the same CDR3. The chain carries TRBV16 and TRBJ2-7; 7 bases align to TRBD2. The CDR3 contains 13 residues. Germline V gene data show CDR1 as SGHSA and CDR2 as FRNQAP. V was pared by 0 bases and J by 6 bases, with 2 bases of the junction left unmatched. The sequenced CDR3 bases are TGTGCAAGCAGCTTAGATCGGGGGGGTGAACAGTAC. It yields the protein CASSLDRGGEQY. Given in full, the CDR3 is CASSLDRGGEQYF.

Concerning this clone itself: The genes are named according to mouse. CDR3 sequence: CASSPTTGSNTGQLYF. The DNA read from the CDR3 is TGTGCCAGCAGCCCCACGACTGGGTCAAACACCGGGCAGCTCTAC. The V gene is TRBV5, the J gene TRBJ2-2; 7 bases line up with TRBD2. The observed sequence ends 1 residue before the CDR3 terminus, with the missing tail filled in from the germline J gene. V was clipped by 4 bases and J by 0 bases; unmatched bases: 5. This CDR3 contains 16 residues. Per the germline V gene, CDR1 is LGHNA and CDR2 is YNLKQL (reference sequence).

Worth noting for this clone: Gene names are mouse gene names. Read data end 1 residue before the CDR3 end; the end is taken from the germline J gene. The chain uses TRBV26 and TRBJ1-3; a weak D match, TRBD1 (6 bases). The CDR3 contains 16 residues. Deletions cut 0 bases from V and 0 bases from J, with 9 bases between. Germline V gene data show CDR1 as KGHPV and CDR2 as FQNQEV (reference sequence). The DNA read from the CDR3 is TGTGCCAGCAGTCTGTCGGGACAAAATTCTGGAAATACGCTCTAT. Translation: CASSLSGQNSGNTLY. The CDR3 in full is CASSLSGQNSGNTLYF.

As regards this clone: Mouse gene names apply. Coverage ceases 1 residue before the CDR3 finishes, and the germline J gene fills in the end. The sample contains more than one DNA sequence encoding this CDR3. The genes are TRBV1 and TRBJ1-4; D is unresolved. V lost 0 bases and J lost 2, with 4 bases in between. The CDR3 extends over 14 amino acids. Germline V gene lookup returns CDR1 NSQYPW and CDR2 LRSPGD (reference sequence). The CDR3 spells CTCSADLSNERLFF. The covered CDR3 bases are TGCACCTGCAGTGCAGATTTATCCAACGAAAGATTATTT.

This clone has just a few counts. Genes here carry mouse names. The CDR3 is cut off 1 residue early in the read; its end comes from the germline J gene. The chain has TRBV13-1 and TRBJ1-6; 10 nucleotides align to TRBD1. TRBJ1-6 is an open reading frame whose function is uncertain. J gave up 7 bases and V 2 bases, and 3 bases lay outside the gene matches. Germline V lookup: CDR1 NSHNY, CDR2 SYGAGN. The CDR3 consists of 15 residues. This chain's CDR3 is CASSEDRGRNSPLYF. The CDR3 DNA, read in part, is TGTGCCAGCAGTGAAGACAGGGGGCGGAATTCGCCCCTCTAC.

With respect to this clone: Mouse germline and gene names are used. The CDR3 end lies 1 residue beyond the end of the read and is filled in from the germline J gene. The chain uses TRBV12-1 and TRBJ2-7, with TRBD2 matching over 8 bases. The germline gives CDR1 SGHSN, CDR2 HYEKVE. The CDR3 contains 13 residues. V dropped 4 bases and J dropped 3; count of bases not matched to a gene: 4. The CDR3 region is CASSPDWGYEQYF. Incomplete CDR3 DNA: TGTGCCAGCTCGCCCGACTGGGGCTATGAACAGTAC.

Concerning this clone: The genes and germline here are from mouse. The read finishes 1 residue shy of the CDR3 end, and the germline J gene is used to complete it. The rearrangement joins TRBV2 to TRBJ1-1, with TRBD1 identical over 9 bases. The CDR3 sequence is 15 residues long. With V trimmed by 0 bases and J by 1 base, 0 bases remained unmatched. CDR1 LGHNA and CDR2 YSYQKL come from the germline V gene. CDR3 DNA, as far as it was read: TGTGCCAGCAGCCAAGAGGACAGGGGGAACACAGAAGTCTTC. The encoded protein is CASSQEDRGNTEVF. The CDR3 in its entirety is CASSQEDRGNTEVFF.

This clone was recorded a few times. Gene names are the mouse ones. The read halts 1 residue ahead of the CDR3 end, with the missing end drawn from the germline J gene. The rearrangement links TRBV16 to TRBJ1-1; no definite D call. Between the trimmed V and J ends, which lost 2 bases and 4 bases, there was a span of 5 bases. Germline V lookup: CDR1 SGHSA, CDR2 FRNQAP. The CDR3 runs 12 residues. The CDR3 loop reads CASSLHLTEVFF. Partial CDR3 DNA: TGTGCAAGCAGCTTACATCTCACAGAAGTCTTC.

As to this clone: Any gene name here is a mouse gene name. The read comes to an end 1 residue before the CDR3 does, leaving the germline J gene to fill in the end. J is TRBJ1-2 and V is TRBV12-1; D might be TRBD1 (5 bases). The CDR3 is 13 amino acids. Germline loops: CDR1 SGHSN, CDR2 HYEKVE. Trimming took off 0 bases at V and 3 bases at J, with 7 bases between the two ends. The CDR3 sequence: CASSLRGDSDYTF. CDR3 DNA, as far as it was read: TGTGCCAGCTCTCTCAGGGGCGACTCCGACTACACC.

As for this clone: Genes and germline are mouse. The DNA ends 1 residue before the CDR3 does, and the rest of the CDR3 is filled in from the germline J gene. This chain connects TRBV14 to TRBJ2-5; TRBD1 matches 9 bases. This CDR3 comprises 11 residues. The V and J ends lost 9 bases and 5 bases, in that order; junction bases with no gene match: 1. The germline gives CDR1 SGHDT, CDR2 FRDEAV. CDR3 DNA (partial): TGTGCCACGACAGGGGGAGACACCCAGTAC. Its protein is CATTGGDTQY. The full CDR3 protein is CATTGGDTQYF.

As to this clone: Mouse gene names and germline throughout. The read is 1 residue too short to cover the CDR3 end, so that end is filled in from the germline J gene. Within the sample, other DNA sequences also encode this same CDR3. The rearrangement joins TRBV15 to TRBJ2-5, with 13 bases fitting TRBD2. In germline, CDR1 is SGHND, CDR2 FRSKSL. Trimming removed 4 bases from V and 3 bases from J; junction bases left unmatched: 1. The length of the CDR3 is 15 residues. CDR3 sequence: CASSSGLGGQDTQYF. The CDR3 DNA, read in part, is TGTGCCAGCAGTTCGGGACTGGGGGGGCAAGACACCCAGTAC.

Comments on this clone: Germline and genes here are mouse. The read terminates 1 residue ahead of where the CDR3 ends, so the germline J gene completes it. The genes are TRBV20 and TRBJ2-1; D not certain. The CDR3 has 11 amino acids. V gave up 0 bases and J gave up 6 bases, with 3 bases separating them. Germline V gene lookup returns CDR1 GFQATS and CDR2 STVNSAI. Incomplete CDR3 DNA: TGTGGTGCTAGGGAGTTTGCTGAGCAGTTC. Translated: CGAREFAEQF. The whole CDR3 reads CGAREFAEQFF.

In regard to this clone: Gene names denote mouse genes. The CDR3 extends 1 residue past the end of the read, so its final part is completed from the germline J gene. This chain connects TRBV1 to TRBJ1-3; D not certain. Trimming pared 1 base from V and 0 bases from J, leaving 4 bases between. CDR1 is NSQYPW, CDR2 LRSPGD, per germline (reference sequence). The CDR3 consists of 14 residues. The sequenced CDR3 bases are TGCACCTGCAGTGCAGCCCATTCTGGAAATACGCTCTAT. It specifies CTCSAAHSGNTLY. The entire CDR3 is CTCSAAHSGNTLYF. Complete variable domain (other parts from reference TRBV1 and TRBJ1-3): VTLLEQNPRWRLVPRGQAVNLRCILKNSQYPWMSWYQQDLQKQLQWLFTLRSPGDKEVKSLPGADYLATRVTDTELRLQVANMSQGRTLYCTCSAAHSGNTLYFGEGSRLIVV.